This TCR beta chain comes out of a study of early T cells in non-severe SARS-CoV-2 infection. About the study: Whole-blood bulk RNA, unsorted, was sequenced, and chains were unpaired.

Each CDR3 protein gets one entry after TCRdb re-called the 5' RACE reads with MiXCR. The sample carries tens of thousands of distinct CDR3 sequences, around 4.6% recorded once. This clonotype has a count of ten or more. This sequence originates from an adult who was a healthcare worker with PCR-confirmed SARS-CoV-2 infection or an uninfected control (not recorded which). The sequencing sample was made of whole blood.

The CDR3 region is CASSLSRRLSSYNEQFF. CDR3 nucleotide sequence: TGTGCCAGCAGCTTATCCCGTCGGCTTAGCTCCTACAATGAGCAGTTCTTC. The V and J genes are TRBV7-6 and TRBJ2-1, with D uncertain. CDR3 length: 17 residues. V lost 2 bases and J lost 0, with 14 bases in between. Germline CDR1 is SGHVS and CDR2 is FNYEAQ.